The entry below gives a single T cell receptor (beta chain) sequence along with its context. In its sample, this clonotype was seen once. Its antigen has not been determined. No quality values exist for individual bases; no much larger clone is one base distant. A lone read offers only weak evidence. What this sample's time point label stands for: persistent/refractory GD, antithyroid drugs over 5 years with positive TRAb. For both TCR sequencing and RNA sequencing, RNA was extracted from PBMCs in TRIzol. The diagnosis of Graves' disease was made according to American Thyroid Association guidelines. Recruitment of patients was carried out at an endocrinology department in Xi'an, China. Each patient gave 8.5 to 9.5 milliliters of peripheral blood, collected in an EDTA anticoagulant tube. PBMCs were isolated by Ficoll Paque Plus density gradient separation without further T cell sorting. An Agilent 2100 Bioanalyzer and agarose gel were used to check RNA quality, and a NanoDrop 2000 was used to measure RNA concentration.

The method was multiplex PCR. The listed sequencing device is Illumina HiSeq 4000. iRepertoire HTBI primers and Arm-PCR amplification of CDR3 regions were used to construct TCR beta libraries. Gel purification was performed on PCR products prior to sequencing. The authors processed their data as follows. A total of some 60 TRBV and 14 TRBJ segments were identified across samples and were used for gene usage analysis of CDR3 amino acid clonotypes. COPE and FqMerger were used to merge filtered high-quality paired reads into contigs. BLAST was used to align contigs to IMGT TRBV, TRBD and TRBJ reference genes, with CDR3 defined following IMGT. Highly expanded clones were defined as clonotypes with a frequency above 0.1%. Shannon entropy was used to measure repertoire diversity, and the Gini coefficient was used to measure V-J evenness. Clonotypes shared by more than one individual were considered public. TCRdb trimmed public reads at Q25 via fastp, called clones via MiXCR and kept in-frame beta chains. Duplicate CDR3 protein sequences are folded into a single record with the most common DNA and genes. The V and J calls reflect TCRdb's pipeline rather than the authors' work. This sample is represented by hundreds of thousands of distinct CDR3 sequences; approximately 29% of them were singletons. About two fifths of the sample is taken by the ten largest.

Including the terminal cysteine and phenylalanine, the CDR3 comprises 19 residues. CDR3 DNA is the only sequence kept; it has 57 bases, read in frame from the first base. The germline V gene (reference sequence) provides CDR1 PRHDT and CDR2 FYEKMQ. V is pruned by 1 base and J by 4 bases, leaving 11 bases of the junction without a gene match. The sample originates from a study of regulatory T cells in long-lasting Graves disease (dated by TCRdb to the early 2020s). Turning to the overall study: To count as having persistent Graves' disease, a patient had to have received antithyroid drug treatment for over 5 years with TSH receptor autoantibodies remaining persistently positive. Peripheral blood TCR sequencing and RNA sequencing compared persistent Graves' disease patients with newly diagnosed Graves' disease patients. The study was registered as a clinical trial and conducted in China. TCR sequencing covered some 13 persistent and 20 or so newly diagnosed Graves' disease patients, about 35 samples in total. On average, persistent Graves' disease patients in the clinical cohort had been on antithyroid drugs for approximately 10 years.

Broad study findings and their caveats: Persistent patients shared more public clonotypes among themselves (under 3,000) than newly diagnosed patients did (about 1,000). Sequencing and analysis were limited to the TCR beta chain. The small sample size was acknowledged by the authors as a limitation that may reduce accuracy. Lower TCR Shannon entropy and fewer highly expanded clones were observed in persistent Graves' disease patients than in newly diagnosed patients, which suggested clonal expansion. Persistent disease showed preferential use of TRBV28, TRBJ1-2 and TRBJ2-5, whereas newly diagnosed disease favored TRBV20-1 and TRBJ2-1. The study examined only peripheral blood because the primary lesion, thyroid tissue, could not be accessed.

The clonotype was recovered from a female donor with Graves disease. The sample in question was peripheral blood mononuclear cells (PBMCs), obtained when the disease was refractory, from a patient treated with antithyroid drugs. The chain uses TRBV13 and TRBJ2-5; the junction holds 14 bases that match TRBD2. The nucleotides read TGTGCCAGCAGCTTAGTAGGACTAGCGGGAGGAAGGACGGGAGAGACCCAGTACTTC. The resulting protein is CASSLVGLAGGRTGETQYF.